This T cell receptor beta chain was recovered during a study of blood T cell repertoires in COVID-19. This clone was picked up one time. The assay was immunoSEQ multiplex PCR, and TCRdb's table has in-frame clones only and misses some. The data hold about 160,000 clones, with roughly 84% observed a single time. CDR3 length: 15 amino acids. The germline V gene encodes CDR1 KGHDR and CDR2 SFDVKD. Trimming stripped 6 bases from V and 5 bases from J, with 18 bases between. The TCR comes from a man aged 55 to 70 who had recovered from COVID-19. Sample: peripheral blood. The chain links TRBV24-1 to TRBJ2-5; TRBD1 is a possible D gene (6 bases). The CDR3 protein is CATSSRATGHETQYF. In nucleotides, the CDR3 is TGTGCCACCAGTTCCCGCGCAACAGGGCACGAGACCCAGTACTTC.